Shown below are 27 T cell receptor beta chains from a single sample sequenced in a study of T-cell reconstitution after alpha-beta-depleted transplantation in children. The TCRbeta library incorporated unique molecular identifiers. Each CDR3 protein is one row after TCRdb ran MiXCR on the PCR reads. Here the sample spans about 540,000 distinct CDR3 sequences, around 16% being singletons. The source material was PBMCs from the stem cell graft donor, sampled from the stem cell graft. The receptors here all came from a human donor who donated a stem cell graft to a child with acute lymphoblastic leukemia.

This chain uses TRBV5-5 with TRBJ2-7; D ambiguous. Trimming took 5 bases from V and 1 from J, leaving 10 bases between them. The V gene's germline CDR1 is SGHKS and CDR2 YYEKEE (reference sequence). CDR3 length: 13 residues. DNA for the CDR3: TGTGCCAGCAGGACGGACGGTTCCTACGAGCAGTACTTC. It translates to CASRTDGSYEQYF.

CDR3 residues: CASSPLGVPQTQYF. DNA for the CDR3: TGCGCCAGCAGCCCCCTGGGCGTTCCACAGACCCAGTACTTC. The chain is built from TRBV4-1 and TRBJ2-5; D gene uncertain. The CDR3 is 14 residues long. CDR1 is MGHRA and CDR2 is YSYEKL in the germline V gene. Trimming removed 4 bases from V and 6 bases from J, with 15 bases in between.

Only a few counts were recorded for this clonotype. CDR3 sequence (DNA): TGTGCCAGCAGCTGGACAGAGATCTACGAGCAGTACTTC. Encoded protein: CASSWTEIYEQYF. This chain links TRBV5-5 with TRBJ2-7; possible D gene TRBD1, 6 bases. Germline loops: CDR1 SGHKS, CDR2 YYEKEE (reference sequence). The CDR3 has 13 residues. V lost 3 bases and J 3 bases, leaving 10 bases between the germline ends.

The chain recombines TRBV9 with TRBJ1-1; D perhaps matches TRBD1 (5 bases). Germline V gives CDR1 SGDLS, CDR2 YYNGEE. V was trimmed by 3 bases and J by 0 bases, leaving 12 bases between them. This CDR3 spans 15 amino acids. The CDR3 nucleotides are TGTGCCAGCAGCGACCGGGACGACATGAACACTGAAGCTTTCTTT. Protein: CASSDRDDMNTEAFF.

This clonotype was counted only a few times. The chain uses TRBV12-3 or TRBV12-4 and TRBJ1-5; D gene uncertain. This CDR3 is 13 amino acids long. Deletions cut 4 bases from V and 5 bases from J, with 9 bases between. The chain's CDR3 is CASSWERDQPQHF. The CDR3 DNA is TGTGCCAGCAGTTGGGAACGGGATCAGCCCCAGCATTTT.

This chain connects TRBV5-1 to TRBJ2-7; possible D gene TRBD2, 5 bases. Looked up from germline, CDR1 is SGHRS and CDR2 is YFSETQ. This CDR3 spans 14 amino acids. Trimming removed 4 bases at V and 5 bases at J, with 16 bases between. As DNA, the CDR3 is TGCGCCAGCAGCCCCCCGCCGGGGAGAAACGAGCAGTACTTC. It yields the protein CASSPPPGRNEQYF.

The DNA of the CDR3 is TGTGCCAGCAGCCCCACGACAGATGGCTACACCTTC. The encoded protein is CASSPTTDGYTF. The rearrangement joins TRBV7-9 to TRBJ1-2; perhaps TRBD1 as D (5 bases). CDR3 size: 12 residues. The germline V gene encodes CDR1 SEHNR and CDR2 FQNEAQ (reference sequence). Between the trimmed V and J ends, which lost 5 bases and 6 bases, there was a span of 10 bases.

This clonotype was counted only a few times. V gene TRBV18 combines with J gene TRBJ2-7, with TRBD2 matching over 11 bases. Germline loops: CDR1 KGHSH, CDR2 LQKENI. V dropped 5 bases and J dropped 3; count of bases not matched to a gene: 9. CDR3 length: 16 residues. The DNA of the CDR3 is TGTGCCAGCTCAGGGCGAGTACTAGCGGGAGTCTACGAGCAGTACTTC. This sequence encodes CASSGRVLAGVYEQYF.

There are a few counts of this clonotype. CDR3 region: CASSSPGTSGSGDTQYF. CDR3 coding DNA: TGTGCCAGCAGTTCTCCCGGGACTAGCGGGAGTGGAGATACGCAGTATTTT. The gene calls are TRBV25-1 and TRBJ2-3; 14 nucleotides match TRBD2. Trimming took 5 bases from V and 5 from J; bases not matched to a gene: 9. Germline V gene data show CDR1 as MGHDK and CDR2 as SYGVNS. CDR3 size: 17 residues.

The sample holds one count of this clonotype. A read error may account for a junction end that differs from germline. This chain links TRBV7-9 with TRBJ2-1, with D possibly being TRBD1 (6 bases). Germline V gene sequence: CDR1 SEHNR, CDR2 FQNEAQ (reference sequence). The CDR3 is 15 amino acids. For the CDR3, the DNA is TGTGCCAGCAGCTTTGCCAGGGGACATCACAATGAGGAGTTCTTC. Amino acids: CASSFARGHHNEEFF.

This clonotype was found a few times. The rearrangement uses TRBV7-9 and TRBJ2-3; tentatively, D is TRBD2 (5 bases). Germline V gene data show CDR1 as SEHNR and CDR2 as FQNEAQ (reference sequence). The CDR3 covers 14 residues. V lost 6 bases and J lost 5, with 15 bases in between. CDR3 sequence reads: CASSLAGALDTQYF. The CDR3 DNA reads TGTGCCAGCAGTCTAGCTGGAGCTCTAGATACGCAGTATTTT.

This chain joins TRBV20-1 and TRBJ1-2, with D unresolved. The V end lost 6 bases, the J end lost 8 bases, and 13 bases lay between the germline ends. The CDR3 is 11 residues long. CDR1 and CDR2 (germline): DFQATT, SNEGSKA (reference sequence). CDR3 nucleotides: TGCAGTGCGGAAACAGACGTCGGCTACACCTTC. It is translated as CSAETDVGYTF.

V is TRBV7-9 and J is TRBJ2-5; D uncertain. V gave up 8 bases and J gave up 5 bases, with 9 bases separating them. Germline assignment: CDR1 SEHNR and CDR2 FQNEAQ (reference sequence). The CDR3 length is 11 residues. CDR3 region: CASVSRETQYF. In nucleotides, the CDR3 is TGTGCCAGCGTATCTCGGGAGACCCAGTACTTC.

The CDR3 here is CASSHGQPYNEQFF. The CDR3 region has the DNA TGCGCCAGCAGCCACGGACAGCCTTACAATGAGCAGTTCTTC. This chain joins TRBV4-1 and TRBJ2-1; D is possibly TRBD1 (6 bases). Germline CDR1 reads MGHRA; CDR2 reads YSYEKL. CDR3 size: 14 residues. V was shortened by 3 bases and J by 4 bases, with 10 bases between the two germline ends.

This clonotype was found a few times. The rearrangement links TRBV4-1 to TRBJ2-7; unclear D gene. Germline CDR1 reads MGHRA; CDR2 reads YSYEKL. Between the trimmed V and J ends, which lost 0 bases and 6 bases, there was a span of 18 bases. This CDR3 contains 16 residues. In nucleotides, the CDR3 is TGCGCCAGCAGCCAAGATCGGAAAGCGATTTGGCTCGAGCAGTACTTC. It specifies CASSQDRKAIWLEQYF.

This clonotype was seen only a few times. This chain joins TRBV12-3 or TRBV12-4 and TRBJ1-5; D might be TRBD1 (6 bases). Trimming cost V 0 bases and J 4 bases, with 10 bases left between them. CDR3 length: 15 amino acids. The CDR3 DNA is TGTGCCAGCAGTTTAGCGCACAGGGTTAATCAGCCCCAGCATTTT. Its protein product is CASSLAHRVNQPQHF.

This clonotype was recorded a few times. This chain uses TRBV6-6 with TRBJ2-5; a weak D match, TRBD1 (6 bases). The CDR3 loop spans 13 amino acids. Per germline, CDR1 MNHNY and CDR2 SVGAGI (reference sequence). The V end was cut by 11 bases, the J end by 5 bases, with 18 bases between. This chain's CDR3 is CACSRGSEETQYF. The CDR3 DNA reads TGTGCCTGCTCCAGGGGTTCGGAGGAGACCCAGTACTTC.

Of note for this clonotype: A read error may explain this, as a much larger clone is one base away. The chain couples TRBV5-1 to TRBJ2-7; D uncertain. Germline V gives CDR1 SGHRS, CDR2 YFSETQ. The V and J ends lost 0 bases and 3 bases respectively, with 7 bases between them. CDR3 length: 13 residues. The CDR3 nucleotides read TGCGCCAGCAGCTTGGTCGAGTACTACGAGCAGTACTTC. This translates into CASSLVEYYEQYF.

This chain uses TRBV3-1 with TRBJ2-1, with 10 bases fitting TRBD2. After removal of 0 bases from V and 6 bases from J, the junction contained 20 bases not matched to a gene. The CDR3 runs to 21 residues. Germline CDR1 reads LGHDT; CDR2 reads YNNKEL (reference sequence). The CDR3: CASSQDYWDLLAGGRGNEQFF. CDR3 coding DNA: TGTGCCAGCAGCCAAGATTATTGGGACCTATTAGCGGGAGGTCGTGGCAATGAGCAGTTCTTC.

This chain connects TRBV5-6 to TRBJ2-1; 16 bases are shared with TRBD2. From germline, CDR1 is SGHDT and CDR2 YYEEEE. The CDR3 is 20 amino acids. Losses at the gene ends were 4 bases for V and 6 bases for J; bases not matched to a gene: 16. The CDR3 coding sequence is TGTGCCAGCAGCCCGGTCCTGGGACTAGCGGGAGGGCCATATTCCAATGAGCAGTTCTTC. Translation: CASSPVLGLAGGPYSNEQFF.

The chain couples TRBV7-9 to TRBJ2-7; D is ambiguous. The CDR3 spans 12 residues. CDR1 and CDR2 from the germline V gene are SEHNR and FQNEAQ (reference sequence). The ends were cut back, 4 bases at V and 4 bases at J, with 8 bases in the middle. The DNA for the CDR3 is TGTGCCAGCAGCTCGGCGTATTACGAGCAGTACTTC. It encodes CASSSAYYEQYF.

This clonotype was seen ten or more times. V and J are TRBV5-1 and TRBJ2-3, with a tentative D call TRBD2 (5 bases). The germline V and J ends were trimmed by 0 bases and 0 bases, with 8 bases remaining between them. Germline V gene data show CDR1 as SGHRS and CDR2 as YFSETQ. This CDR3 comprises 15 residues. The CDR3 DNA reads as TGCGCCAGCAGCTTGGCGGGAACTAGCACAGATACGCAGTATTTT. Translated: CASSLAGTSTDTQYF.

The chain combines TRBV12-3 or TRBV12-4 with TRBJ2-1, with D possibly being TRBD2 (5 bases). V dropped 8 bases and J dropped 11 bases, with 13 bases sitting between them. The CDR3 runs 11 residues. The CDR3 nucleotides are TGTGCCAGCGGGAGCCAATTTAAGCAGTTCTTC. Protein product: CASGSQFKQFF.

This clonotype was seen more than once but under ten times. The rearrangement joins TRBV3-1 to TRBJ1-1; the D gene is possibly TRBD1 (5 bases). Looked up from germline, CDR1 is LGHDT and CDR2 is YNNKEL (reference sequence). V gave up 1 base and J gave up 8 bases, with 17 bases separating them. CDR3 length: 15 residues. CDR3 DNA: TGTGCCAGCAGCCAAGTAACCCGGGGGGGTAGGGAAGCTTTCTTT. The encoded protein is CASSQVTRGGREAFF. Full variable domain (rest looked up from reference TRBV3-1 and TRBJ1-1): DTAVSQTPKYLVTQMGNDKSIKCEQNLGHDTMYWYKQDSKKFLKIMFSYNNKELIINETVPNRFSPKSPDKAHLNLHINSLELGDSAVYFCASSQVTRGGREAFFGQGTRLTVV.

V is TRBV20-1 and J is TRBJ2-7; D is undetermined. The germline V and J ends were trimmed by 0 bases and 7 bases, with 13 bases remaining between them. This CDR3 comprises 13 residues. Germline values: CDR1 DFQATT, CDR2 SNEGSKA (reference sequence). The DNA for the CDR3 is TGCAGTGCTAGAGATCGGCAGACCCCTGAGCAGTACTTC. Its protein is CSARDRQTPEQYF.

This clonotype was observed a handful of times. The CDR3 DNA is TGTGCCAGCAGTTTATTCTTTTTGGGCAGGGTGCGGTTAGAGACCCAGTACTTC. It codes for CASSLFFLGRVRLETQYF. The chain uses TRBV28 and TRBJ2-5, with a tentative D call TRBD1 (5 bases). Germline assignment: CDR1 MDHEN and CDR2 SYDVKM. This CDR3 has 18 amino acids. V shed 1 base and J shed 4 bases, with 22 bases lying between them.

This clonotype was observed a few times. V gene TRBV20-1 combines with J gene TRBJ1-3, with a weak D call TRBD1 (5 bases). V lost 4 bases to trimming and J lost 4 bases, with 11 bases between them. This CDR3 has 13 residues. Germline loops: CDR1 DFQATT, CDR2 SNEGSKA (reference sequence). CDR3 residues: CSAKPGRGNTIYF. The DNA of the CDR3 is TGCAGTGCTAAACCGGGACGGGGAAACACCATATATTTT.